Each of the 16 T cell receptor beta chains below was sequenced from the same sample in a study of glioma-infiltrating T cells. Using RNA template, CDR3s of TCR alpha and beta were amplified with iRepertoire arm-PCR. TCRdb re-analysed the multiplex PCR reads in MiXCR, keeping a single row per CDR3 protein. The table includes approximately 190,000 distinct CDR3 sequences, approximately 30% detected once. The sample taken for sequencing was glioma tissue, nonneoplastic brain tissue, or PBMCs (not recorded which). These receptors originate from a human donor with low-grade glioma or glioblastoma, undergoing nonglioma brain surgery, or in good health (not recorded which).

In its sample, this clonotype was seen many times. This chain joins TRBV6-7 and TRBJ1-3; 7 nucleotides match TRBD1. TRBV6-7 carries the ORF label, with uncertain function. The CDR3 is made up of 16 amino acids. Trimming at V came to 0 bases and at J to 0 bases, leaving 2 bases not matched to a gene. DNA of the CDR3: TGTGCCAGCAGTTACTCGGGACAGAGCTCTGGAAACACCATATATTTT. Amino acids: CASSYSGQSSGNTIYF.

The table lists this clonotype with many counts. The V gene is TRBV6-2 or TRBV6-3, the J gene TRBJ2-7; D is ambiguous. Trimming removed 6 bases at V and 9 bases at J, with 15 bases between. Germline CDR1 reads MNHEY; CDR2 reads SVGEGT. The CDR3 loop spans 12 amino acids. The DNA of the CDR3 is TGTGCCAGCAGCGCCCCAGAAGGTCGGCAGTACTTC. This translates into CASSAPEGRQYF.

In the case of this clonotype: A read error may produce the germline difference seen at one junction end. This chain links TRBV4-1 with TRBJ1-4; D might be TRBD1 (5 bases). CDR1 and CDR2 from the germline V gene are MGHRA and YSYEKL. This CDR3 region has 15 residues. CDR3 DNA: TGCGCCAGCAACCAAGTATGGCAGGGAGGTGAAAAACTGTTTTTT. Translated: CASNQVWQGGEKLFF.

This clonotype was found a few times. The chain links TRBV4-3 to TRBJ1-1, with D possibly TRBD1 on 6 matching bases. The V end lost 0 bases, the J end lost 1 base, and 15 bases lay between the germline ends. The CDR3 covers 17 residues. Germline loops: CDR1 LGHNA, CDR2 YSLEER. CDR3 sequence (DNA): TGCGCCAGCAGCCAAGATTTGCCAGGGGTCAGGAACACTGAAGCTTTCTTT. Its translation is CASSQDLPGVRNTEAFF.

Many counts were recorded for this clonotype. V usage is TRBV6-2 or TRBV6-3 and J usage is TRBJ2-7; TRBD1 might be the D (6 bases). Trimming stripped 6 bases from V and 6 bases from J, with 15 bases between. CDR1 MNHEY and CDR2 SVGEGT come from the germline V gene. The CDR3 is 13 amino acids. The CDR3 is CASRGTGRPEQYF. The CDR3 DNA reads as TGTGCCAGCAGAGGCACAGGGCGCCCCGAGCAGTACTTC.

Comment on this clonotype: Just one base apart from a much larger clone, this may be a read error. This chain joins TRBV3-1 and TRBJ2-5, with 8 nucleotides matching TRBD2. Germline lookup yields CDR1 LGHDT and CDR2 YNNKEL (reference sequence). The junction had 10 bases not matched to a gene; V was cut back by 9 bases and J by 7 bases. The CDR3 is 13 amino acids. The CDR3 here is CARRPGGRGTQYF. The CDR3 DNA reads as TGTGCCAGAAGGCCGGGAGGGAGAGGGACCCAGTACTTC.

The chain carries TRBV27 and TRBJ1-5; D is ambiguous. The CDR3 loop spans 15 amino acids. From germline, CDR1 is MNHEY and CDR2 SMNVEV (reference sequence). The V end lost 6 bases, the J end lost 4 bases, and 16 bases lay between the germline ends. The CDR3 DNA reads as TGTGCCAGCAGGTCTAAGGAGGCCCCTAATCAGCCCCAGCATTTT. This sequence encodes CASRSKEAPNQPQHF.

The chain has TRBV4-1 and TRBJ2-4; 14 bases align to TRBD2. J gave up 1 base and V 1 base, and 18 bases lay outside the gene matches. The CDR3 contains 23 residues. The germline V gene encodes CDR1 MGHRA and CDR2 YSYEKL. This chain's CDR3 is CASSQAPYARLAGGPAAKNIQYF. In DNA, the CDR3 is TGCGCCAGCAGCCAAGCCCCTTACGCTAGACTAGCGGGAGGGCCGGCGGCCAAAAACATTCAGTACTTC.

About this clonotype: This may arise from a read error, as a much more abundant clone is one base away. The rearrangement joins TRBV29-1 to TRBJ2-1, with TRBD2 as a possible D gene (5 bases). CDR3 length: 14 amino acids. Looked up from germline, CDR1 is SQVTM and CDR2 is ANQGSEA. V lost 4 bases and J lost 6, with 16 bases in between. The CDR3 sequence is CSVAGIALFNEQFF. DNA for the CDR3: TGCAGCGTTGCCGGGATAGCGTTATTCAATGAGCAGTTCTTC.

Concerning this clonotype: This may come from a read error, since a much larger clone is one base off. The chain is built from TRBV7-8 and TRBJ2-7; TRBD1 is a possible D gene (5 bases). The CDR3 totals 15 residues. The germline V and J ends were trimmed by 6 bases and 2 bases, with 17 bases remaining between them. Germline loops: CDR1 SGHVS, CDR2 FQNEAQ. Here the CDR3 DNA reads TGTGCCAGCAGTCCCCCCGGCCACAGGACCTACGAGCAGTACTTC. This translates into CASSPPGHRTYEQYF.

V usage is TRBV6-5 and J usage is TRBJ2-5, with 13 bases that match TRBD2. V was pared by 5 bases and J by 4 bases, with 7 bases of the junction left unmatched. This CDR3 has 16 residues. Germline CDR1 MNHEY, CDR2 SVGAGI. Here the CDR3 reads CASSTRTSGRPETQYF. CDR3 sequence (DNA): TGTGCCAGCAGTACCCGGACTAGCGGGAGACCAGAGACCCAGTACTTC.

This clonotype was detected ten times or more. The chain joins TRBV6-2 or TRBV6-3 to TRBJ2-5; 11 bases match TRBD2. CDR1 MNHEY and CDR2 SVGEGT come from the germline V gene. The ends lost 8 bases at V and 2 bases at J; junction bases unmatched: 10. The CDR3 has 16 residues. DNA for the CDR3: TGTGCCAGCGTCCCAATGGGGACTAGCGGTCAAGAGACCCAGTACTTC. Protein: CASVPMGTSGQETQYF.

This chain links TRBV27 with TRBJ1-5; D possibly corresponds to TRBD1 (5 bases). The CDR3 totals 14 residues. From germline, CDR1 is MNHEY and CDR2 SMNVEV (reference sequence). The V end was cut by 3 bases, the J end by 6 bases, with 12 bases between. CDR3 sequence: CASSFGGRGQPQHF. In DNA form, the CDR3 reads TGTGCCAGCAGTTTTGGGGGGAGAGGTCAGCCCCAGCATTTT.

There are a few counts of this clonotype. The chain joins TRBV12-3 or TRBV12-4 to TRBJ1-3; D call uncertain. CDR3 size: 15 residues. Trimming took 2 bases from V and 2 from J, leaving 10 bases between them. The CDR3 region is CASSLRRGAGNTIYF. The CDR3 nucleotides read TGTGCCAGCAGTTTACGGCGTGGGGCTGGAAACACCATATATTTT.

This clonotype was seen at least ten times. The V call is TRBV6-1, the J call TRBJ1-1; 8 nucleotides line up with TRBD1. V gave up 7 bases and J gave up 1 base; unmatched junction bases: 5. Per germline, CDR1 MNHNS and CDR2 SASEGT. The CDR3 has 14 amino acids. CDR3 coding DNA: TGTGCCAGCAATTTTGACAGGGGGAACACTGAAGCTTTCTTT. This codes for CASNFDRGNTEAFF.

Comments on this clonotype: The conserved phenylalanine or tryptophan normally closing the CDR3 is absent here, so this likely arose from a read error. This chain connects TRBV4-1 to TRBJ2-4; tentatively, D is TRBD1 (5 bases). The CDR3 is 15 amino acids. From germline, CDR1 is MGHRA and CDR2 YSYEKL. Trimming cost V 1 base and J 2 bases, with 9 bases left between them. CDR3 nucleotides: TGCGCCAGCAGCCAAGCGCCAGGGTCCAAAAACATTCAGTACCTC. It translates to CASSQAPGSKNIQYL.